The clone carrying this T cell receptor beta chain was detected many times. The germline V gene has CDR1 MDHEN and CDR2 SYDVKM. Losses at the gene ends were 7 bases for V and 2 bases for J; bases not matched to a gene: 3. The CDR3 length is 14 residues. TCRdb recomputed calls from the 5' RACE reads with MiXCR, one row per CDR3 protein. The sample holds tens of thousands of distinct CDR3 sequences, more than 3% seen once. The data were taken from a study of neurological immune-mediated disorders. The unsorted libraries were produced from 2 million PBMCs held at -80 C. The chain couples TRBV28 to TRBJ2-2, with 8 bases identical to TRBD1. Sequencing was carried out using PBMCs. The receptor was derived from a man aged 25 to 40 with multiple sclerosis. CDR3 protein: CASTGQGNTGELFF. The CDR3 DNA follows: TGTGCCAGCACAGGACAGGGTAACACCGGGGAGCTGTTTTTT.